One and the same sample provided the 15 T cell receptor beta chains below, sequenced in a study of chemoradiotherapy in HPV16-positive cancers. Sequencing was performed with immunoSEQ multiplex PCR; in TCRdb, only in-frame clones are kept and a portion is missing. The sample lists approximately 15,000 clones; about 91% were seen once. Sample: blood, taken from a patient who underwent chemoradiotherapy. The receptors stem from a human donor with HPV-associated anogenital cancer.

The genes are TRBV6-5 and TRBJ2-2; possible D gene TRBD2, 7 bases. Deletions cut 8 bases from V and 6 bases from J, with 19 bases between. Germline V CDR1 and CDR2: MNHEY, SVGAGI. CDR3 length: 15 residues. CDR3 loop: CASLPRAGASGELFF. The CDR3 nucleotides are TGTGCCAGCCTGCCCCGCGCGGGGGCCTCCGGGGAGCTGTTTTTT.

The CDR3 loop reads CASSYGRATGNTIYF. CDR3 bases: TGTGCCAGCAGCTACGGGAGGGCTACTGGAAACACCATATATTTT. The rearrangement links TRBV6-5 to TRBJ1-3; D not certain. CDR1 and CDR2 (germline): MNHEY, SVGAGI. The CDR3 is 15 amino acids. The ends were cut back, 6 bases at V and 2 bases at J, with 14 bases in the middle.

In this sample, this clone turned up a few times. V and J are TRBV6-6 and TRBJ2-1; D gene uncertain. V lost 6 bases, J lost 6 bases, and 9 bases lay in between. CDR1 is MNHNY, CDR2 SVGAGI, per germline (reference sequence). The length of the CDR3 is 12 residues. CDR3 protein: CASSIDSNEQFF. For the CDR3, the DNA is TGTGCCAGCAGCATCGATAGCAATGAGCAGTTCTTC.

The chain uses TRBV7-9 and TRBJ2-7, with D perhaps TRBD2 (7 bases). Germline V lookup: CDR1 SEHNR, CDR2 FQNEAQ (reference sequence). The ends were cut back, 5 bases at V and 0 bases at J, with 14 bases in the middle. The CDR3 totals 15 residues. CDR3 protein: CASSAGALSSYEQYF. The DNA of the CDR3 is TGTGCCAGCAGCGCGGGGGCCCTTAGCTCCTACGAGCAGTACTTC.

The chain is built from TRBV21-1 and TRBJ1-1. TRBV21-1 is given as a pseudogene. The CDR3 spans 14 residues. In nucleotides, the CDR3 is TGTGCCAGCGGGCCGGACTTACGGTCCACTGAAGCTTTCTTT. This sequence encodes CASGPDLRSTEAFF.

The rearrangement uses TRBV6-5 and TRBJ2-4; D gene unclear. The CDR3 consists of 11 residues. CDR1 and CDR2 from the germline V gene are MNHEY and SVGAGI. The V gene lost 7 bases and the J gene lost 5 bases, with 6 bases spanning the gap. CDR3 protein: CASTDQNIQYF. CDR3 DNA sequence: TGTGCCAGCACTGACCAAAACATTCAGTACTTC.

The V call is TRBV15, the J call TRBJ2-2; D perhaps matches TRBD2 (5 bases). Trimming pared 5 bases from V and 2 bases from J, leaving 15 bases between. Germline-derived CDR1 and CDR2 are LNHNV and YYDKDF (reference sequence). The CDR3 spans 16 residues. This CDR3 reads CATSSPLSGNTGELFF. In nucleotides, the CDR3 is TGTGCCACCAGCTCCCCCCTCAGCGGTAACACCGGGGAGCTGTTTTTT.

V gene TRBV5-6 combines with J gene TRBJ2-5; D is perhaps TRBD1 or TRBD2 (6 bases each). V lost 2 bases and J 1 base, leaving 12 bases between the germline ends. The CDR3 has 15 residues. The V gene's germline CDR1 is SGHDT and CDR2 YYEEEE. The CDR3 region has the DNA TGTGCCAGCAGCTTAACACAGGGAGGCCAAGAGACCCAGTACTTC. It specifies CASSLTQGGQETQYF.

The chain links TRBV4-1 to TRBJ2-2; D is possibly TRBD1 or TRBD2 (6 bases each). The CDR3 runs 15 residues. The ends were cut back, 1 base at V and 6 bases at J, with 12 bases in the middle. CDR1 MGHRA and CDR2 YSYEKL come from the germline V gene. The CDR3 sequence is CASSQVRGPAGELFF. The CDR3 nucleotides read TGCGCCAGCAGCCAAGTTCGGGGGCCGGCCGGGGAGCTGTTTTTT.

This chain joins TRBV30 and TRBJ2-6; D ambiguous. This CDR3 region has 13 residues. In germline, CDR1 is GTSNPN, CDR2 SVGIG (reference sequence). V gave up 6 bases and J gave up 2 bases, with 8 bases separating them. This CDR3 is CACGRAGANVLTF. The CDR3 DNA reads as TGTGCCTGTGGTAGGGCTGGGGCCAACGTCCTGACTTTC.

This clone showed up just a few times. The V call is TRBV6-1, the J call TRBJ1-1; D unresolved. V gave up 5 bases and J gave up 6 bases, with 16 bases separating them. The CDR3 has 14 residues. Germline CDR1 reads MNHNS; CDR2 reads SASEGT. The DNA of the CDR3 is TGTGCCAGCAGTAACGGGCGGGATGGCGCTGAAGCTTTCTTT. It encodes CASSNGRDGAEAFF.

This sequence joins TRBV5-6 and TRBJ1-1, with no clear D. Germline CDR1 is SGHDT and CDR2 is YYEEEE. The CDR3 is 15 amino acids. V lost 6 bases and J 8 bases, leaving 23 bases between the germline ends. In DNA, the CDR3 is TGTGCCAGCACCCAACTAAGAGCACCCGACCCCGAAGCTTTCTTT. Protein product: CASTQLRAPDPEAFF.

This sequence joins TRBV5-6 and TRBJ2-5; 8 positions agree with TRBD1. From germline, CDR1 is SGHDT and CDR2 YYEEEE. V trimming: 3 bases; J trimming: 2 bases; junction bases outside the gene matches: 3. The CDR3 covers 14 residues. DNA for the CDR3: TGTGCCAGCAGCTCCCAGGGGGCACAAGAGACCCAGTACTTC. It translates to CASSSQGAQETQYF.

The chain is built from TRBV5-8 and TRBJ1-2, with a tentative D call TRBD1 (5 bases). The germline V gene encodes CDR1 SGHTS and CDR2 YDEGEE. CDR3 length equals 15 residues. V lost 0 bases to trimming and J lost 6 bases, with 15 bases between them. DNA of the CDR3: TGTGCCAGCAGCTTGGAGGGGCTTTATATCGATGGCTACACCTTC. This sequence encodes CASSLEGLYIDGYTF.

The V call is TRBV5-1, the J call TRBJ1-1; maybe TRBD1 (6 bases). The germline V gene has CDR1 SGHRS and CDR2 YFSETQ. V was clipped by 1 base and J by 1 base, with 11 bases between them. The CDR3 sequence is 15 residues long. The CDR3 loop reads CASSLYEGGNTEAFF. Here the CDR3 DNA reads TGCGCCAGCAGCTTGTACGAGGGGGGGAACACTGAAGCTTTCTTT.